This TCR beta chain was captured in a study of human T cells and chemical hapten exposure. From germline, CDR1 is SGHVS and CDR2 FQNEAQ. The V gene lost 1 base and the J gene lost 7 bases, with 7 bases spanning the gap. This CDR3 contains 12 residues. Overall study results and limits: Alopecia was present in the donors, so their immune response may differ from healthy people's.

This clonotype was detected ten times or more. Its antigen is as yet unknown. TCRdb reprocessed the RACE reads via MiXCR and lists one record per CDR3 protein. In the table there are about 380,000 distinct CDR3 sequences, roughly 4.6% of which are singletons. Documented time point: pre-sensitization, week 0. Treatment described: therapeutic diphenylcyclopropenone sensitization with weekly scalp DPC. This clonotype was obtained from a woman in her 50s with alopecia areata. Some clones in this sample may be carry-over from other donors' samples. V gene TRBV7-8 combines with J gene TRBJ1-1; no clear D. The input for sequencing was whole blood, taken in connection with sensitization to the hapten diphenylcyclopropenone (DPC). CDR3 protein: CASSLDRIEAFF. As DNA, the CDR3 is TGTGCCAGCAGCTTAGATCGGATTGAAGCTTTCTTT.